This T cell receptor (beta chain) comes out of a study of PD-1 blockade in classical Hodgkin lymphoma. Study-wide context: Nivolumab was administered to patients intravenously at 3 mg/kg every 2 weeks. Broader study findings: Differences between repertoires have undefined causes, possibly disease activity or prior therapy. By C4D1, diversity of CD4+ TCRs had risen significantly, whereas that of CD8+ TCRs had not.

Notes on this clone: Antigen: not known.

V lost 1 base to trimming and J lost 5 bases, with 3 bases between them. This CDR3 spans 12 amino acids. Germline V gene lookup returns CDR1 SGHTA and CDR2 FQGNSA. Profiled with immunoSEQ multiplex PCR; TCRdb holds only in-frame clones, not every one. The table has 15,000 or so clones, 80% to 90% seen once. Every one of the patients relapsed after autologous stem cell transplantation (brentuximab vedotin exposure was variable). The chain links TRBV7-2 to TRBJ2-1; D not certain. Material: peripheral blood mononuclear cells (PBMCs), obtained before the second cycle of nivolumab. The source of this sequence is a human donor with classical Hodgkin lymphoma. CDR3 in amino acids: CASSLGDNEQFF. The CDR3 coding sequence is TGTGCCAGCAGCTTAGGGGACAATGAGCAGTTCTTC.